The clone carrying this T cell receptor beta chain was observed at least ten times. Its antigen is unidentified. The entry originates in a study of T cells in Graves' hyperthyroidism and ophthalmopathy. Calling Graves' hyperthyroidism stable meant ophthalmopathy did not progress within 18 months. This sample holds PBMCs from less than 13 ml fresh peripheral blood. Study findings and constraints: Ophthalmopathy was distinguished from stable hyperthyroidism by 13 V-J signatures. Appearing also in blood were most of the thyroid clonotypes expanded above 0.001.

RNA transcripts gave rise to amplified TCR beta CDR3 regions. TCR CDR3 underwent first-round RT-PCR with the HTBI primer set. A single record per CDR3 protein comes from TCRdb applying MiXCR to the multiplex PCR reads. The sample yields more than 150,000 distinct CDR3 sequences, 15% to 20% seen once. CDR3 length equals 15 residues. Trimming cost V 4 bases and J 8 bases; bases outside gene matches: 11. Germline lookup yields CDR1 MDHEN and CDR2 SYDVKM. The chain is built from TRBV28 and TRBJ1-2; 9 bases map to TRBD1. The sequence came from a woman between 50 and 59 years old with Graves' hyperthyroidism. Sequencing input: blood. In nucleotides, the CDR3 is TGTGCCAGCAGTTCGGGGACAGGGAGAGCCCTGGGCTACACCTTC. Protein: CASSSGTGRALGYTF.